This T cell receptor (beta chain) emerged from a study of cytomegalovirus exposure and HLA in healthy donors. Whole-study context: HLA-typed donors contributed some 87 million unique TCRs, which were held in an early data release. Out of several hundred genotyped donors, 81% belonged to the Caucasian-associated ancestry cluster.

About this clone: Its antigen remains unknown.

It was with 60 Vbeta and 13 Jbeta primers that the PCR ran. Only in-frame clones appear in the TCRdb table, and some are missing; sequencing was by immunoSEQ multiplex PCR. This sample has 80,000 or so clones; around 80% occur once, and the top ten carry 12%. Study results and caveats: By a later analysis, the bulk of CMV-associated TCR beta chains appeared HLA-restricted. TCR beta V- and J-gene trimming was later associated with a missense DCLRE1C variant.

This CDR3 has 15 residues. J lost 4 bases, V lost 4 bases, and 5 bases had no gene match. The germline CDR1 and CDR2 sequences are PRHDT and FYEKMQ (reference sequence). Sequenced material: PBMCs. The gene calls are TRBV13 and TRBJ1-3, with TRBD1 identical over 9 bases. The TCR sequence derives from a male donor in good health and CMV-seropositive. The CDR3 loop reads CASSSGQGSGNTIYF. The CDR3 DNA sequence: TGTGCCAGCAGCTCGGGACAGGGATCGGGAAACACCATATATTTT.